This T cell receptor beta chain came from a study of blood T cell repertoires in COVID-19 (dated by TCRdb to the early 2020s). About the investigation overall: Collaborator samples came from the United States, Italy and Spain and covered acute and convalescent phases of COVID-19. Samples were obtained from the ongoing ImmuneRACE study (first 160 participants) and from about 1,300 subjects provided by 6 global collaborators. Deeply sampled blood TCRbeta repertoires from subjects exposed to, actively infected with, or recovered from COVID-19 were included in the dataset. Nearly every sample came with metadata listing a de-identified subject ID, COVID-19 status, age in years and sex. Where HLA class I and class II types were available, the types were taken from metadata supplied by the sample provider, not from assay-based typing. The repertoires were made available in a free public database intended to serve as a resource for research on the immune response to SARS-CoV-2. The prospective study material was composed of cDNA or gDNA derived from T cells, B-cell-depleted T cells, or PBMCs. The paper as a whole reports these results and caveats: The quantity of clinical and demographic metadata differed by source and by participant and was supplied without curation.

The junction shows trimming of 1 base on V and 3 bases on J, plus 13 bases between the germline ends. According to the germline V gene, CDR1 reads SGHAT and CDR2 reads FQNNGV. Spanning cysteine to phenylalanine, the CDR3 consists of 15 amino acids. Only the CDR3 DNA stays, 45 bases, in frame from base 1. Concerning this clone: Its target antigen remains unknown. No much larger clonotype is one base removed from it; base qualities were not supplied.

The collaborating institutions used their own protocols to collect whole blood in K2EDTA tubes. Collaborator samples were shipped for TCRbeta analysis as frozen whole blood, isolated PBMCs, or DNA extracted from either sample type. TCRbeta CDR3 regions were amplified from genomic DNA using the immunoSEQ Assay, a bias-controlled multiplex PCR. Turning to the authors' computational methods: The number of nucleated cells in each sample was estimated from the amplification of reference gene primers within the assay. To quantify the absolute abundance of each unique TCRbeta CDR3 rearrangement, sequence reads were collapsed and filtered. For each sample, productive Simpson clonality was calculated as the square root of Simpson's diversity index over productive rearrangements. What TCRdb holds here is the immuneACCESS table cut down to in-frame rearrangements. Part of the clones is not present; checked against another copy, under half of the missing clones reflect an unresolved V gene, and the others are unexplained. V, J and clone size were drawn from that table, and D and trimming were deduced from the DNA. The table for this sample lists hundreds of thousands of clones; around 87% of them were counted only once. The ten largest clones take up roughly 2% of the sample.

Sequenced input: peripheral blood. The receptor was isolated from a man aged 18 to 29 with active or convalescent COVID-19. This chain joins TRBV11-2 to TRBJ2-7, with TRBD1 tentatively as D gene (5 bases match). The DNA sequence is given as TGTGCCAGCAGCTTAGGTCCAGGGCAAAACTACGAGCAGTACTTC. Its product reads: CASSLGPGQNYEQYF.